One T cell receptor beta chain is described in this entry. The target antigen is unknown. These data are taken from a study of T cell responses to AZD1222 COVID-19 vaccine. Study-wide results and limits: It should be noted that donors were predominantly white British and more often female, and clonal diversity was possibly underestimated. Reportedly, nearly half the spike-specific TCRs target unmutated variant regions. Distributed over spike, vaccine-associated CD4 TCRs predominated at 160-218 and 743-854.

Clones were read by immunoSEQ multiplex PCR, and TCRdb kept only the in-frame ones, dropping some. This table has roughly 150,000 clones, 75% to 90% appearing once. Germline V gives CDR1 KGHSH, CDR2 LQKENI. The CDR3 covers 13 residues. V was pared by 2 bases and J by 5 bases, with 9 bases between. The J gene is TRBJ2-5, the V gene TRBV18; D not resolved. The source of this sequence is an adult in good health. The starting material was peripheral blood, obtained on day 0 of AZD1222 vaccination. CDR3 loop: CASSPDLGETQYF. Here the CDR3 DNA reads TGTGCCAGCTCACCAGATTTGGGGGAGACCCAGTACTTC. The full variable domain, in which reference TRBV18 and TRBJ2-5 provide the parts outside the CDR3, is NAGVMQNPRHLVRRRGQEARLRCSPMKGHSHVYWYRQLPEEGLKFMVYLQKENIIDESGMPKERFSAEFPKEGPSILRIQQVVRGDSAAYFCASSPDLGETQYFGPGTRLLVL.